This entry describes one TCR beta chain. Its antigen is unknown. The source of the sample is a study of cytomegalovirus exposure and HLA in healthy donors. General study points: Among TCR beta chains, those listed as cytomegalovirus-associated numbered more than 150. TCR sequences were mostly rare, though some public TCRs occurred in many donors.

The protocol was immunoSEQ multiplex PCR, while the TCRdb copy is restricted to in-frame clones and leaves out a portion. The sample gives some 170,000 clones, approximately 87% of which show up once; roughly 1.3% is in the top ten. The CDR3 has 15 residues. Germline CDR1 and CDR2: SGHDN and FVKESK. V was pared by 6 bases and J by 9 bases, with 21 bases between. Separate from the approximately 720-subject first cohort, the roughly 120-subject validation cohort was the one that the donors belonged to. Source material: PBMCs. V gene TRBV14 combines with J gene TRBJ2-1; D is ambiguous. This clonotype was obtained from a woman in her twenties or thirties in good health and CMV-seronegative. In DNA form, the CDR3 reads TGTGCCAGCAGTCAATCGTCACTGAGTCCGCGTGAGCAGTTCTTC. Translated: CASSQSSLSPREQFF.